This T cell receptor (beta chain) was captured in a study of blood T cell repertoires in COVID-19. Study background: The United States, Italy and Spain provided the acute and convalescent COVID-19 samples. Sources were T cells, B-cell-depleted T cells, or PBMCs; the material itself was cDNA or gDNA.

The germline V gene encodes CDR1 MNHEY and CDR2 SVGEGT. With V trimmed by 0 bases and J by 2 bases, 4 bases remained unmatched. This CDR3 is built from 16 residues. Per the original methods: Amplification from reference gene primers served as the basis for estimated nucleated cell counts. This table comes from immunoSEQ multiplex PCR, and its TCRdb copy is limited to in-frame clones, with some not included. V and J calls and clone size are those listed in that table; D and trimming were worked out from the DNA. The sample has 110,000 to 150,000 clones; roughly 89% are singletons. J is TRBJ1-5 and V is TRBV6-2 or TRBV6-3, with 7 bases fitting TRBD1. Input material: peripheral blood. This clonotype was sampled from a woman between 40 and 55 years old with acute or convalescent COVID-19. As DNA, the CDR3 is TGTGCCAGCAGTTACTCCGACAGGGCGGGCAATCAGCCCCAGCATTTT. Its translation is CASSYSDRAGNQPQHF.